Listed below are T cell receptor beta chains from one sample, sequenced in a study of beta chain features in type 1 diabetes. The method was immunoSEQ multiplex PCR; TCRdb's version includes in-frame clones alone and lacks a portion of them. The table lists 400,000 to 450,000 clones, about 15% of them singletons, with around 0.035% in the top ten. Sequencing used naive CD4+ T cells from blood. All receptors derive from a young man in good health. Both conserved end residues are part of each CDR3. Fields, in order: V gene, J gene, CDR3 protein.

TRBV4-1	TRBJ1-6	CASSDKTGWGSYNSPLHF
TRBV20-1	TRBJ2-7	CSARVTYEQYF
TRBV18	TRBJ2-3	CASSATTDTQYF
TRBV10-3	TRBJ2-1	CAISGGGLNNEQFF
TRBV9	TRBJ1-3	CASSVGPEDTIYF
TRBV5-4	TRBJ2-1	CASSLTSTNEQFF
TRBV7-3	TRBJ2-3	CASSLRVLAGVADTQYF
TRBV4-2	TRBJ2-2	CASSLPKGEPNTGELFF
TRBV29-1	TRBJ1-1	CSAGTAMNTEAFF
TRBV7-6	TRBJ1-1	CASSLELSSTEAFF
TRBV4-1	TRBJ2-7	CASSQVETTSYEQYF
TRBV7-2	TRBJ1-1	CASSDGTGYTEAFF
TRBV25-1	TRBJ1-6	CASSDPGRNSPLHF
TRBV7-9	TRBJ2-3	CASSTSISTDTQYF
TRBV4-1	TRBJ2-5	CASSQETSGGSGTQYF
TRBV7-6	TRBJ1-5	CASSPRVEQPQHF
TRBV2	TRBJ2-4	CASRGDRDRQRWNIQYF
TRBV7-2	TRBJ2-2	CASSLAGHQNTGELFF
TRBV29-1	TRBJ2-5	CSVGQAQETQYF
TRBV4-1	TRBJ2-3	CASSQVGRLAGTDTQYF
TRBV6-6	TRBJ2-7	CASSWQETYEQYF
TRBV27	TRBJ2-7	CASSLGVPLLSYEQYF
TRBV4-3	TRBJ2-4	CASSRALAGENIQYF
TRBV11-3	TRBJ2-3	CASSLGSGGTDTQYF
TRBV6-5	TRBJ2-3	CASRLTGGADTQYF
TRBV30	TRBJ2-5	CAWRPRTGGVKTQYF
TRBV6-5	TRBJ2-3	CASSSISGGPTDTQYF
TRBV5-1	TRBJ1-1	CASSQDRAGDTEAFF
TRBV28	TRBJ2-3	CASSLLEDTQYF
TRBV7-2	TRBJ2-1	CASSFTSSGYNEQFF
TRBV10-3	TRBJ1-2	CAISESQGSSGYTF
TRBV14	TRBJ2-1	CASGTGGSYNEQFF
TRBV14	TRBJ2-3	CASSRDFGTDTQYF
TRBV28	TRBJ2-5	CASRSLETQYF
TRBV6-5	TRBJ2-5	CASSRSRGQETQYF
TRBV5-1	TRBJ2-5	CASSLGTGDETQYF
TRBV14	TRBJ2-5	CASSPGLRTTQYF
TRBV6-5	TRBJ1-6	CASMSGRGSPLHF
TRBV6-6	TRBJ1-1	CASSYSTQGMNEAFF
TRBV6-6	TRBJ1-3	CASSTGSPGNTIYF
TRBV4-1	TRBJ2-5	CASSQERVAGGSRRETQYF
TRBV5-1	TRBJ2-5	CASSLHDLEETQYF
TRBV7-6	TRBJ1-6	CASSAKGAWDSPLHF
TRBV6-7	TRBJ1-1	CASSYRGNTEAFF
TRBV29-1	TRBJ2-6	CGFSGANVLTF
TRBV1	TRBJ1-5	CTSSQEWVADQPQHF
TRBV7-2	TRBJ2-5	CASSLVTPVDETQYF
TRBV23-1	TRBJ1-4	CATRPVVGIVDEKLFF
TRBV10-3	TRBJ2-5	CATARGAGQETQYF
TRBV6-1	TRBJ2-7	CASSVTGGHEQYF
TRBV5-4	TRBJ2-7	CASSWTSGALYEQYF
TRBV6-6	TRBJ1-1	CASSKDRSNTEAFF